This T cell receptor beta chain was profiled in a study of CD8 T cells in Susac syndrome. This clonotype was observed once. The authors reverse transcribed roughly 0.5 to 1 ug RNA with random hexamers. TCRdb redid the calling of the immunoSEQ multiplex PCR reads with MiXCR, one entry per CDR3 protein. The table has over 100,000 distinct CDR3 sequences, roughly 94% seen once. The CDR3 extends over 17 amino acids. V lost 5 bases and J 0 bases, leaving 21 bases between the germline ends. Germline values: CDR1 SQVTM, CDR2 ANQGSEA. The sequenced sample consisted of CD8+ T cells from PBMCs. This TCR was sampled from a human donor with Susac syndrome. The chain joins TRBV29-1 to TRBJ2-3; D is possibly TRBD1 (6 bases). Here the CDR3 DNA reads TGCAGCGTTACCGTCCCGGGGACAAGGGTTAGCACAGATACGCAGTATTTT. Translation gives CSVTVPGTRVSTDTQYF.